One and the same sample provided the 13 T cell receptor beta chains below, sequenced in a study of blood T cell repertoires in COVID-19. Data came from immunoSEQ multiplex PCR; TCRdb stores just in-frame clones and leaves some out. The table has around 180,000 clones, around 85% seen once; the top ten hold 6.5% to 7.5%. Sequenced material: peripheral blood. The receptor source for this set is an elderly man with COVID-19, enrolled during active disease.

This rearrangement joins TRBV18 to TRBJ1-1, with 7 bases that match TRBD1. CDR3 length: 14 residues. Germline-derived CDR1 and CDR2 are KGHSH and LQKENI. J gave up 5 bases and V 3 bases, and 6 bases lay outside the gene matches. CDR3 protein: CASSPNRGDTEAFF. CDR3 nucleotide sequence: TGTGCCAGCTCACCGAACAGGGGAGATACTGAAGCTTTCTTT.

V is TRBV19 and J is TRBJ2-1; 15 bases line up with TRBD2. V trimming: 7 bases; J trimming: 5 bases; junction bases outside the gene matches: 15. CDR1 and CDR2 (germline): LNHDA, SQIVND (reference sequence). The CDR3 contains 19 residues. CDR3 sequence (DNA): TGTGCCAGTACCCTCCGATCCCCGGGACTAGCGGGGGGTAACAATGAGCAGTTCTTC. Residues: CASTLRSPGLAGGNNEQFF. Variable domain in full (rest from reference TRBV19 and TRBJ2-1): DGGITQSPKYLFRKEGQNVTLSCEQNLNHDAMYWYRQDPGQGLRLIYYSQIVNDFQKGDIAEGYSVSREKKESFPLTVTSAQKNPTAFYLCASTLRSPGLAGGNNEQFFGPGTRLTVL.

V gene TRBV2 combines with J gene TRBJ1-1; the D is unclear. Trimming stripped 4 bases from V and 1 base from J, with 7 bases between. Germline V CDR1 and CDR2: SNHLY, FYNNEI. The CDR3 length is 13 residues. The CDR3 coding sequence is TGTGCCAGCAGTGCGGAGAGGAACACTGAAGCTTTCTTT. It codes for CASSAERNTEAFF.

The CDR3 is CASSLETGSDYGYTF. The CDR3 region has the DNA TGTGCCAGCAGCCTAGAAACAGGGTCCGACTATGGCTACACCTTC. The chain links TRBV4-2 to TRBJ1-2; tentatively, D is TRBD1 (6 bases). Trimming shortened V by 4 bases and J by 3 bases, and 15 bases separated the two germline ends. Germline CDR1 reads LGHNA; CDR2 reads YNFKEQ. This CDR3 comprises 15 residues.

CDR3 amino acids: CASSLDRTVMYF. DNA of the CDR3: TGTGCCAGCAGCTTAGATCGGACAGTCATGTATTTT. The rearrangement joins TRBV11-2 to TRBJ2-3; maybe TRBD1 (6 bases). CDR1 and CDR2 (germline): SGHAT, FQNNGV. The V and J ends lost 0 bases and 14 bases respectively, with 12 bases between them. This CDR3 contains 12 residues. Variable domain in full (rest from reference TRBV11-2 and TRBJ2-3): EAGVAQSPRYKIIEKRQSVAFWCNPISGHATLYWYQQILGQGPKLLIQFQNNGVVDDSQLPKDRFSAERLKGVDSTLKIQPAKLEDSAVYLCASSLDRTVMYFGPGTRLTVL.

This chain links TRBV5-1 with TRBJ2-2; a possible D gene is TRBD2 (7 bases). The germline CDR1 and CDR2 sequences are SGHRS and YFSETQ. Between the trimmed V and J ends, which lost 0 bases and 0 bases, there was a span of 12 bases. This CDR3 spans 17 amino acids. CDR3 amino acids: CASSLASGGPNTGELFF. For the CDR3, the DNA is TGCGCCAGCAGCTTGGCCTCGGGGGGCCCGAACACCGGGGAGCTGTTTTTT.

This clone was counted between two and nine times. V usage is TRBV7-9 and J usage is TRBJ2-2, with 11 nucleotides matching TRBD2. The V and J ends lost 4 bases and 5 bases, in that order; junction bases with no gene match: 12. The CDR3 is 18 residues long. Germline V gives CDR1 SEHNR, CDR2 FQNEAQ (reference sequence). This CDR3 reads CASSSLAGGSSGTGELFF. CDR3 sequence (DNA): TGTGCCAGCAGCTCCCTAGCGGGGGGTTCTTCGGGGACCGGGGAGCTGTTTTTT. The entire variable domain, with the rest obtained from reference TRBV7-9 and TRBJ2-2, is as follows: DTGVSQNPRHKITKRGQNVTFRCDPISEHNRLYWYRQTLGQGPEFLTYFQNEAQLEKSRLLSDRFSAERPKGSFSTLEIQRTEQGDSAMYLCASSSLAGGSSGTGELFFGEGSRLTVL.

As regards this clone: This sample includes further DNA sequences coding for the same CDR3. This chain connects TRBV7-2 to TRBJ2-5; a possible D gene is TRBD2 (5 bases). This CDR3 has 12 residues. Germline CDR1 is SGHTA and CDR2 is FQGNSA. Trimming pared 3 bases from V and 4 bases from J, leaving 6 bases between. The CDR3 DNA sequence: TGTGCCAGCAGCTTCCGGGGAGAGACCCAGTACTTC. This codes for CASSFRGETQYF.

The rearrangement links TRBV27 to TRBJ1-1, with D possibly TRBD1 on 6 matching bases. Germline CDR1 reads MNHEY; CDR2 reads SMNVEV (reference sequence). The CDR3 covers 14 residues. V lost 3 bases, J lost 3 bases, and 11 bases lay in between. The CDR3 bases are TGTGCCAGCAGTTTCAGGGGAGGGGACACTGAAGCTTTCTTT. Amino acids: CASSFRGGDTEAFF.

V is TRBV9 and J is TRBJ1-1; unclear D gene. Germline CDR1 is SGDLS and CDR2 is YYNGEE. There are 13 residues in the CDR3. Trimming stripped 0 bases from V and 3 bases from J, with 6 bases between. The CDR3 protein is CASSVGADTEAFF. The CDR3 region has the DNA TGTGCCAGCAGCGTAGGGGCTGACACTGAAGCTTTCTTT.

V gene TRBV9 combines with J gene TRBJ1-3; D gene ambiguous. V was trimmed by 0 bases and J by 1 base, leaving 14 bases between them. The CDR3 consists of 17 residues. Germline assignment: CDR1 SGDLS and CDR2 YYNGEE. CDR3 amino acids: CASSVDSQMRSGNTIYF. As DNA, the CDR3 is TGTGCCAGCAGCGTAGACAGCCAGATGCGATCTGGAAACACCATATATTTT.

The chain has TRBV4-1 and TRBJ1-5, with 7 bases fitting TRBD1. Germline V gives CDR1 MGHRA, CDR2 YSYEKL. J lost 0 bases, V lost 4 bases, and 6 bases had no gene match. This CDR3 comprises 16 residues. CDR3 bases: TGCGCCAGCAGCCGGGGGACAGCTAATAGCAATCAGCCCCAGCATTTT. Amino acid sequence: CASSRGTANSNQPQHF.

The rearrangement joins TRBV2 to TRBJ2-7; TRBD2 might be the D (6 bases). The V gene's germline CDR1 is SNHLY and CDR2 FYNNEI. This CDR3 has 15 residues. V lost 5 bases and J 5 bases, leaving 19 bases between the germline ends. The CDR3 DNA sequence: TGTGCCAGCAGTCAGAGGAGGGGAACGGGTGACGAGCAGTACTTC. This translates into CASSQRRGTGDEQYF.